The 21 T cell receptor beta chains presented below share a single source sample, sequenced in a study of T cell changes during pregnancy in multiple sclerosis. The assay was immunoSEQ multiplex PCR, and TCRdb's table has in-frame clones only and misses some. The data hold fewer than 50,000 clones, with roughly 94% observed a single time. The sample here was CD4+ T cells from peripheral blood mononuclear cells, taken in the third trimester of pregnancy. The receptors shown here come from a female donor with multiple sclerosis, enrolled in a pregnancy study.

The rearrangement joins TRBV30 to TRBJ2-2; 7 nucleotides match TRBD2. CDR3 length: 13 amino acids. CDR1 is GTSNPN, CDR2 SVGIG, per germline (reference sequence). V shed 4 bases and J 3 bases; nucleotides not matched to a gene: 2. The CDR3 is CAWTSGYTGELFF. In DNA form, the CDR3 reads TGTGCCTGGACTAGCGGCTACACCGGGGAGCTGTTTTTT. Supplemented by reference TRBV30 and TRBJ2-2, the full variable domain reads SQTIHQWPATLVQPVGSPLSLECTVEGTSNPNLYWYRQAAGRGLQLLFYSVGIGQISSEVPQNLSASRPQDRQFILSSKKLLLSDSGFYLCAWTSGYTGELFFGEGSRLTVL.

The CDR3 coding sequence is TGTGCCAGCAGCTGGAAGAACAGGGGGGGTCAGCCCCAGCATTTT. Translating gives CASSWKNRGGQPQHF. This rearrangement joins TRBV11-3 to TRBJ1-5; 8 bases fit TRBD1. The junction had 8 bases not matched to a gene; V was cut back by 4 bases and J by 6 bases. Germline CDR1 SGHNT, CDR2 YENEEA. CDR3 length: 15 residues.

Details on this clone: The junction departs from germline at one end; a sequencing error may be responsible. V usage is TRBV5-1 and J usage is TRBJ1-4, with a possible D match to TRBD1 (5 bases). The length of the CDR3 is 15 residues. The germline gives CDR1 SGHRS, CDR2 YFSETQ. The chain's CDR3 is CASSLGPTDGEKLFF. For the CDR3, the DNA is TGCGCCAGCAGTTTGGGACCGACAGACGGAGAAAAACTGTTTTTT.

The chain employs TRBV2 and TRBJ1-1, with a weak D call TRBD1 (6 bases). CDR1 is SNHLY, CDR2 FYNNEI, per germline. Trimming stripped 7 bases from V and 2 bases from J, with 11 bases between. The CDR3 is 13 amino acids. This chain's CDR3 is CASIFRGNTEAFF. The CDR3 coding sequence is TGTGCCAGCATCTTCAGGGGCAACACTGAAGCTTTCTTT.

The chain uses TRBV11-1 and TRBJ1-1; no definite D call. Germline CDR1 is SGHAT and CDR2 is FQDESV (reference sequence). The CDR3 totals 13 residues. Trimming stripped 5 bases from V and 1 base from J, with 8 bases between. This chain's CDR3 is CASSRGPNTEAFF. In DNA form, the CDR3 reads TGTGCCAGCAGCCGTGGGCCGAACACTGAAGCTTTCTTT.

The chain employs TRBV5-4 and TRBJ1-1; D is uncertain. With 0 bases removed from V and 4 bases from J, the gap between germline ends came to 13 bases. Germline values: CDR1 SGHNT, CDR2 YYREEE (reference sequence). This CDR3 has 15 amino acids. CDR3: CASSLGHRGRTEAFF. CDR3 DNA sequence: TGTGCCAGCAGCTTGGGGCATCGAGGGCGCACTGAAGCTTTCTTT.

In this sample, this clone turned up once. The chain employs TRBV15 and TRBJ2-3; a possible D gene is TRBD1 (5 bases). Germline CDR1 LNHNV, CDR2 YYDKDF (reference sequence). Trimming cost V 1 base and J 6 bases, with 11 bases left between them. The length of the CDR3 is 14 residues. The CDR3 nucleotides are TGTGCCACCAGCAGAGGGGGCAATCGGGATACGCAGTATTTT. It is translated as CATSRGGNRDTQYF. Variable domain in full (rest from reference TRBV15 and TRBJ2-3): DAMVIQNPRYQVTQFGKPVTLSCSQTLNHNVMYWYQQKSSQAPKLLFHYYDKDFNNEADTPDNFQSRRPNTSFCFLDIRSPGLGDTAMYLCATSRGGNRDTQYFGPGTRLTVL.

This clone was seen only once. The chain links TRBV9 to TRBJ2-1; 10 bases align to TRBD2. The CDR3 length is 17 residues. CDR1 SGDLS and CDR2 YYNGEE come from the germline V gene. Unmatched junction bases numbered 11, after V lost 4 bases and J lost 4 bases. As DNA, the CDR3 is TGTGCCAGCAGCCCAATCCCAGCGGGAGGGCCGTACAATGAGCAGTTCTTC. It is translated as CASSPIPAGGPYNEQFF.

This sequence joins TRBV6-5 and TRBJ2-1; 9 bases are shared with TRBD2. This CDR3 has 16 residues. Trimming cost V 0 bases and J 4 bases; bases outside gene matches: 4. Germline V gene data show CDR1 as MNHEY and CDR2 as SVGAGI. CDR3 bases: TGTGCCAGCAGTTACTCAAGGACTAGCGTATACAATGAGCAGTTCTTC. Translated: CASSYSRTSVYNEQFF.

J is TRBJ2-3 and V is TRBV6-5; a possible D gene is TRBD2 (5 bases). Deletions cut 2 bases from V and 12 bases from J, with 6 bases between. Germline-derived CDR1 and CDR2 are MNHEY and SVGAGI. The CDR3 is 10 residues long. CDR3 region: CASSYGSQYF. Written as DNA, the CDR3 is TGTGCCAGCAGTTACGGGAGTCAGTATTTT.

The J gene is TRBJ1-5, the V gene TRBV27; D gene unclear. The CDR3 runs to 16 residues. The germline V and J ends were trimmed by 2 bases and 7 bases, with 18 bases remaining between them. CDR1 is MNHEY, CDR2 SMNVEV, per germline (reference sequence). The CDR3 is CASSLSTGPGGQPQHF. The CDR3 region has the DNA TGTGCCAGCAGTTTAAGTACTGGGCCAGGTGGACAGCCCCAGCATTTT.

This chain links TRBV27 with TRBJ1-6; tentatively, D is TRBD1 (6 bases). Between the trimmed V and J ends, which lost 5 bases and 4 bases, there was a span of 15 bases. The germline V gene has CDR1 MNHEY and CDR2 SMNVEV (reference sequence). This CDR3 contains 16 residues. The CDR3 DNA is TGTGCCAGCAGTATGACAGGCCTCCCATATAATTCACCCCTCCACTTT. Its translation: CASSMTGLPYNSPLHF.

The chain combines TRBV29-1 with TRBJ2-3; D uncertain. This CDR3 has 14 amino acids. The V end was cut by 4 bases, the J end by 4 bases, with 15 bases between. Germline CDR1 and CDR2: SQVTM and ANQGSEA. This chain's CDR3 is CSVASLLGADTQYF. CDR3 DNA: TGCAGCGTTGCGAGTCTCCTCGGTGCAGATACGCAGTATTTT.

The chain combines TRBV6-1 with TRBJ1-6; TRBD1 matches 11 bases. V gave up 2 bases and J gave up 9 bases; unmatched junction bases: 12. The CDR3 covers 18 residues. CDR1 and CDR2 (germline): MNHNS, SASEGT. The CDR3 here is CASSELVGYGTGGSPLHF. The CDR3 nucleotides read TGTGCCAGCAGTGAACTGGTTGGGTACGGGACAGGGGGTTCACCCCTCCACTTT.

The V and J genes are TRBV19 and TRBJ1-6; 8 bases line up with TRBD1. The CDR3 is 13 residues long. J lost 6 bases, V lost 8 bases, and 3 bases had no gene match. The germline V gene encodes CDR1 LNHDA and CDR2 SQIVND (reference sequence). The CDR3 is CASGTGPNSPLHF. For the CDR3, the DNA is TGTGCCAGTGGGACAGGTCCTAATTCACCCCTCCACTTT.

J is TRBJ1-6 and V is TRBV5-1; the D gene is possibly TRBD1 (6 bases). The ends were cut back, 3 bases at V and 7 bases at J, with 11 bases in the middle. The CDR3 contains 14 residues. Germline V gene sequence: CDR1 SGHRS, CDR2 YFSETQ. This CDR3 is CASSSQGGNSPLHF. The CDR3 DNA follows: TGCGCCAGCAGCTCACAGGGTGGGAATTCACCCCTCCACTTT. Using reference TRBV5-1 and TRBJ1-6 for the parts outside the CDR3, the full variable domain is KAGVTQTPRYLIKTRGQQVTLSCSPISGHRSVSWYQQTPGQGLQFLFEYFSETQRNKGNFPGRFSGRQFSNSRSEMNVSTLELGDSALYLCASSSQGGNSPLHFGNGTRLTVT.

The chain combines TRBV14 with TRBJ1-4, with no clear D. V lost 4 bases to trimming and J lost 1 base, with 10 bases between them. Germline CDR1 SGHDN, CDR2 FVKESK. The CDR3 extends over 15 amino acids. CDR3 DNA sequence: TGTGCCAGCAGCCCTAACGCTGGAACTAATGAAAAACTGTTTTTT. Translating it yields CASSPNAGTNEKLFF.

This sequence joins TRBV7-9 and TRBJ2-3; 9 bases are shared with TRBD2. The germline gives CDR1 SEHNR, CDR2 FQNEAQ (reference sequence). The CDR3 consists of 16 residues. V dropped 6 bases and J dropped 4; count of bases not matched to a gene: 11. CDR3 region: CASRTKAGGQADTQYF. CDR3 bases: TGTGCCAGCAGAACCAAAGCGGGGGGCCAGGCAGATACGCAGTATTTT.

This clone showed up just once. The V gene is TRBV7-6, the J gene TRBJ2-1; D may be TRBD2 (5 bases). V shed 4 bases and J shed 10 bases, with 17 bases lying between them. Germline loops: CDR1 SGHVS, CDR2 FNYEAQ. The CDR3 length is 14 residues. CDR3 in DNA: TGTGCCAGCAGCTCCATGTCCCTCCCGGGGGAGCAGTTCTTC. Its translation is CASSSMSLPGEQFF.

This chain uses TRBV19 with TRBJ1-4; D is ambiguous. The CDR3 consists of 15 residues. Trimming left V 3 bases short and J 3 bases short, with 11 bases between. The V gene's germline CDR1 is LNHDA and CDR2 SQIVND (reference sequence). The CDR3 DNA reads TGTGCCAGTAGTATCCTACCTAGAGCTAATGAAAAACTGTTTTTT. This codes for CASSILPRANEKLFF.

The CDR3 loop is CASSLAGGRGTDTQYF. The CDR3, as DNA: TGCGCCAGCAGCTTGGCCGGGGGAAGAGGGACAGATACGCAGTATTTT. The V call is TRBV5-1, the J call TRBJ2-3, with a weak D call TRBD2 (6 bases). CDR1 and CDR2 (germline): SGHRS, YFSETQ. The V end was cut by 0 bases, the J end by 3 bases, with 14 bases between. This CDR3 has 16 residues.